The T cell receptor beta chain under discussion was sequenced for a study of T cell responses to AZD1222 COVID-19 vaccine. A word on this clone: The target antigen is unknown.

From germline, CDR1 is SGHRS and CDR2 YFSETQ. This CDR3 is 14 amino acids long. The V end was cut by 2 bases, the J end by 1 base, with 9 bases between. Clones were sequenced by immunoSEQ multiplex PCR, and TCRdb holds only the in-frame ones, with some missing. The sample gives some 130,000 clones, 85% of which show up once; roughly 8.7% is in the top ten. Study-wide results and limits: Breadth and depth of Spike-specific TCRs rose after two AZD1222 doses. AZD1222 recipients seropositive at baseline numbered only six or seven.

Sample: peripheral blood, taken 28 days after the second dose of the MenACWY control vaccine. This sequence joins TRBV5-1 and TRBJ1-1, with D tentatively TRBD1 (5 bases). The sequence was collected from an adult who received the MenACWY meningococcal vaccine as a control. The CDR3 DNA reads TGCGCCAGCAGCTTTCCAGGGAGGAACACTGAAGCTTTCTTT. Translation: CASSFPGRNTEAFF.